This T cell receptor beta chain was obtained from a study of beta chain features in type 1 diabetes. At the level of the study: Regarding age, gender and cell yields, patients proved similar to healthy donors.

The CDR3 consists of 15 residues. Trimming took off 3 bases at V and 11 bases at J, with 20 bases between the two ends. Germline V CDR1 and CDR2: SGHDN, FVKESK. This clone was seen more than once but under ten times. Antigen: not known. Expressed TCRB transcripts were sequenced because the isolated RNA had all been reverse transcribed beforehand. The assay was immunoSEQ multiplex PCR, and TCRdb's table has in-frame clones only and misses some. This table holds about 650,000 clones, roughly 12% found once. Study-wide results and limits: Moderately but significantly shorter TCRB CDR3s were found in Type 1 diabetes patients in all four CD4+ subsets. Fewer insertions but more deletions were seen at VDJ junctions in type 1 diabetes patients.

The TCR was taken from a man younger than 45 with type 1 diabetes. The sequenced sample consisted of naive CD4+ T cells from blood. The V gene is TRBV14, the J gene TRBJ2-1; a possible D gene is TRBD2 (6 bases). The CDR3 DNA sequence: TGTGCCAGCAGCCAGAGGGGCGGGGCAGGAGTTCAGCAGTTCTTC. Its translation is CASSQRGGAGVQQFF.